The rows below give T cell receptor beta chains drawn from one sample of a study of cytomegalovirus exposure and HLA in healthy donors. Assay: immunoSEQ multiplex PCR; the TCRdb copy retains only in-frame clones and omits some. Counted here are fewer than 100,000 clones, roughly 91% occurring once; the ten biggest clones make up less than 2.5%. Input material: PBMCs. The receptors were gathered from a young man in good health and CMV-seronegative. The conserved cysteine and the conserved F or W are not part of the CDR3 here.

TRBJ2-1	TRBV5-6	ASSPTSGGAYNEQF
TRBJ2-3	TRBV5-4	ASSYGRAGASTDTQY
TRBJ1-2	TRBV6-5	ASSSTDYGYT
TRBJ2-7	TRBV18	ASSLNSAGSEQY
TRBJ2-1	TRBV5-6	ASSLPPGGPHHNEQF
TRBJ1-6	TRBV5-1	ASMRGGDSPLH
TRBJ1-3	TRBV18	ASSPFAQGSEGNTIY
TRBJ1-3	TRBV6-5	ASSRDPPSGNTIY
TRBJ1-1	TRBV6-5	ASSPGGGRTEAF
TRBJ2-2	TRBV6-5	ASMYRDTGELF
TRBJ2-7	TRBV15	ATSRDPSYEQY
TRBJ2-1	TRBV6-1	ASSEGRYNEQF
TRBJ2-2	TRBV4-1	ASSQVGQGAGPGELF
TRBJ2-3	TRBV13	ASSLGTGVTDTQY
TRBJ2-5	TRBV6-1	ASSELSGAETQY
TRBJ2-1	TRBV7-2	ASSYIPGTSGNNEQF
TRBJ1-4	TRBV9	ASSVSRGLSNEKLF
TRBJ1-1	TRBV30	AWSVRVGNPEAF
TRBJ2-7	TRBV27	ASTPPGQGTYEQY
TRBJ2-2	TRBV6-5	ASSLTGGDTGELF
TRBJ1-2	TRBV19	ASSETGNGYT
TRBJ1-4	TRBV6-5	ASSYSRGEGEKLF
TRBJ1-5	TRBV18	ASSPPQNQPQH
TRBJ2-7	TRBV25-1	ASNSGNPYEQY
TRBJ2-2	TRBV29-1	SVAGGTGELF
TRBJ2-1	TRBV19	ASSGTPSVHEQF
TRBJ1-6	TRBV28	ASSPVGIDNSPLH
TRBJ1-4	TRBV6-5	ASSLTGMSEKLF
TRBJ2-2	TRBV5-4	ASRKTGSGELF
TRBJ1-5	TRBV10-1	ASSESGTGVWQPQH
TRBJ1-1	TRBV21-1	ASSKRGGQIIEAF
TRBJ2-7	TRBV7-2	ASSLEPLYYEQY
TRBJ2-5	TRBV9	ASSVDSRRTGGETQY
TRBJ2-3	TRBV6-5	ASGTGRTSTDTQY
TRBJ2-3	TRBV4-1	ASRETWSTDTQY
TRBJ2-2	TRBV28	ASSSKGLFESPGELF